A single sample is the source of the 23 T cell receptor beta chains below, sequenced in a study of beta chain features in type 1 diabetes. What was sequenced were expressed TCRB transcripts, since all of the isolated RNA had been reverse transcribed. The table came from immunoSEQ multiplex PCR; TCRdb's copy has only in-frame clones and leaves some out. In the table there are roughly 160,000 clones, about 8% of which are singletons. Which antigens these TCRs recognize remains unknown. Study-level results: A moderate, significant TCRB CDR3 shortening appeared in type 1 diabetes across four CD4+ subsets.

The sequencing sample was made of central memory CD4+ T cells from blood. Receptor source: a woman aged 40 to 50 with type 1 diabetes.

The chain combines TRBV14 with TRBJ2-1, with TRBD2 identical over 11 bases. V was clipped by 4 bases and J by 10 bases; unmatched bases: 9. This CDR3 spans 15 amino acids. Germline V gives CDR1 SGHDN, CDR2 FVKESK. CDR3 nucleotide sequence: TGTGCCAGCAGCCTACCGGGACTAGCGGTAATGGAGCAGTTCTTC. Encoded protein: CASSLPGLAVMEQFF.

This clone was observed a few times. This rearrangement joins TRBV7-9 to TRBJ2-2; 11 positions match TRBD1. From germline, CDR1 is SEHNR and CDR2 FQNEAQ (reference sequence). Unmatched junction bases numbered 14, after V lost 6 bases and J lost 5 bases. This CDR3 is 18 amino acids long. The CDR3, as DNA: TGTGCCAGCAGGAAGATTCTCGGACAGGGGGCACGAACCGGGGAGCTGTTTTTT. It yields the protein CASRKILGQGARTGELFF.

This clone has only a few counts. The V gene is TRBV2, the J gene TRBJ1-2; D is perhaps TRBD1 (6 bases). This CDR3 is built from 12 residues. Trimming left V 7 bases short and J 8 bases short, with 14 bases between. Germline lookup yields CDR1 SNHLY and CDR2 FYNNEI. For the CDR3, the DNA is TGTGCCAGCATGGACAGTCAAAGAGGCTACACCTTC. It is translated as CASMDSQRGYTF.

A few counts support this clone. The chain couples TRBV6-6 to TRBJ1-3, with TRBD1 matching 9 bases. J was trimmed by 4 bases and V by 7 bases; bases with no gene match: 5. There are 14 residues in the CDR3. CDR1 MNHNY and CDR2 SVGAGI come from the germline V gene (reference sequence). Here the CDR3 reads CASNNRGLGNTIYF. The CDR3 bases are TGTGCCAGCAATAACAGGGGGCTCGGAAACACCATATATTTT.

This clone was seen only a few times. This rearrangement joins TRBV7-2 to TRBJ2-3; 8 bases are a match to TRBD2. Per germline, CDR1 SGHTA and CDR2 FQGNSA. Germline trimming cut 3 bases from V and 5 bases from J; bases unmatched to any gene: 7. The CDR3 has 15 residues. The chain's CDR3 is CASSFGTGGRDTQYF. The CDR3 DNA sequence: TGTGCCAGCAGCTTCGGGACGGGAGGGAGAGATACGCAGTATTTT.

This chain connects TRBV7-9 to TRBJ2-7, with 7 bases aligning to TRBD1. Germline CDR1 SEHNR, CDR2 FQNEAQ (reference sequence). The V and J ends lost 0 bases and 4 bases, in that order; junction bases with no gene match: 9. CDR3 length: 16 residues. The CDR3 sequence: CASSLARTGAMYEQYF. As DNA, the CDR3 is TGTGCCAGCAGCTTAGCGCGTACAGGGGCTATGTACGAGCAGTACTTC.

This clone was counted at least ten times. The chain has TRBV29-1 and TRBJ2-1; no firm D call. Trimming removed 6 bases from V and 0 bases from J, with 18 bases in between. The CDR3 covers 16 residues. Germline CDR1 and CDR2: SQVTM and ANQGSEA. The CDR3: CSVKLADPNSYNEQFF. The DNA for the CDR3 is TGCAGCGTCAAGTTGGCAGATCCCAACTCCTACAATGAGCAGTTCTTC.

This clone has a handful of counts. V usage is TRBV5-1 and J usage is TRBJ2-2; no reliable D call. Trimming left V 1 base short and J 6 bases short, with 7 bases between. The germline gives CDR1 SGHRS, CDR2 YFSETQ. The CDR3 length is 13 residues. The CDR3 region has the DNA TGCGCCAGCAGCTTGTCCCCCGCCGGGGAGCTGTTTTTT. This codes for CASSLSPAGELFF.

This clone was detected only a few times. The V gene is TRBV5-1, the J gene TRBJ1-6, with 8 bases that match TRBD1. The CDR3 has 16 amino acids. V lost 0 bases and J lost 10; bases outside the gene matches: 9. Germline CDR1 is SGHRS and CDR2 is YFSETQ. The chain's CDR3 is CASSLAVDRGASPLHF. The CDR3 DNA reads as TGCGCCAGCAGCTTGGCCGTCGACAGGGGAGCGTCACCCCTCCACTTT.

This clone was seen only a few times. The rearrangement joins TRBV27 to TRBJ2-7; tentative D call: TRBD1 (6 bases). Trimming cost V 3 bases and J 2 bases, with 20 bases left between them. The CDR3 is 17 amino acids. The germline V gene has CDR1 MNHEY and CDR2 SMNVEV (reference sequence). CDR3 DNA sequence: TGTGCCAGCAGTTTTAGTAGCTGGGGGACACGAGCCTACGAGCAGTACTTC. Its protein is CASSFSSWGTRAYEQYF.

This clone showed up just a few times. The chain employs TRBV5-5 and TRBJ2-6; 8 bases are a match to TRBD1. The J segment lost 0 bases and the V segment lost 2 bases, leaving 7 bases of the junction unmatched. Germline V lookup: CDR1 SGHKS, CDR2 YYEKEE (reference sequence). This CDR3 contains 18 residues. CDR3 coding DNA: TGTGCCAGCAGCTTCGTACAGGGGGAATCCTCTGGGGCCAACGTCCTGACTTTC. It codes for CASSFVQGESSGANVLTF.

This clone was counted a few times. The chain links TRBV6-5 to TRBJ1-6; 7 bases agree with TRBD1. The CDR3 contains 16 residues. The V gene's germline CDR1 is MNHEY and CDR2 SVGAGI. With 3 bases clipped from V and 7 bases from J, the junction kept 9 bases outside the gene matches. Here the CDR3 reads CASSYGRRGANSPLHF. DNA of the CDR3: TGTGCCAGCAGTTATGGGCGCAGGGGGGCCAATTCACCCCTCCACTTT.

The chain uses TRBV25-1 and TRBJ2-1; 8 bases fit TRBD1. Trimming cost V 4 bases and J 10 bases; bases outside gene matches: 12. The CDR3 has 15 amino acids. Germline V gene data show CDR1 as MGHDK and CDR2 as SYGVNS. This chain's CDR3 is CASSAGTGYRGEQFF. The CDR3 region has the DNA TGTGCCAGCAGTGCCGGGACAGGCTACCGAGGGGAGCAGTTCTTC.

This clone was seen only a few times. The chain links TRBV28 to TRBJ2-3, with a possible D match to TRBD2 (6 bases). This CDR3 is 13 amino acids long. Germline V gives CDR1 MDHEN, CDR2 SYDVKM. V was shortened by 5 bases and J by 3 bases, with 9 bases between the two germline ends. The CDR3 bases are TGTGCCAGCAGTAGCGGGCGAACAGATACGCAGTATTTT. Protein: CASSSGRTDTQYF. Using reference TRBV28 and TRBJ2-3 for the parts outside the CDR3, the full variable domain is DVKVTQSSRYLVKRTGEKVFLECVQDMDHENMFWYRQDPGLGLRLIYFSYDVKMKEKGDIPEGYSVSREKKERFSLILESASTNQTSMYLCASSSGRTDTQYFGPGTRLTVL.

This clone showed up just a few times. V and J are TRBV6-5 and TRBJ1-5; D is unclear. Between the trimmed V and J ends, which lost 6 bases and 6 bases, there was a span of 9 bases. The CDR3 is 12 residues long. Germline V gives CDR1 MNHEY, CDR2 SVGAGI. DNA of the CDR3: TGTGCCAGCAGCGACCGGAGTCAGCCCCAGCATTTT. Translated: CASSDRSQPQHF.

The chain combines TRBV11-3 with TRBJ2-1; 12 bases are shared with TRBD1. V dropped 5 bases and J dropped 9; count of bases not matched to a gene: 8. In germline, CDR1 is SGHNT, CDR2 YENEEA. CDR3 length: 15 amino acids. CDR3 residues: CASSPMGQGAGEQFF. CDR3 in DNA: TGTGCCAGCAGCCCTATGGGACAGGGGGCCGGTGAGCAGTTCTTC.

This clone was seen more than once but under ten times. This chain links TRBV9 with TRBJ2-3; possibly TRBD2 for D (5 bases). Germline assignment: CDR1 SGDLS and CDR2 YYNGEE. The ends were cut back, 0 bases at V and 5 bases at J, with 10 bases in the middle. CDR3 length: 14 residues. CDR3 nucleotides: TGTGCCAGCAGCGTAGCACTAGTGGAAGATACGCAGTATTTT. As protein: CASSVALVEDTQYF.

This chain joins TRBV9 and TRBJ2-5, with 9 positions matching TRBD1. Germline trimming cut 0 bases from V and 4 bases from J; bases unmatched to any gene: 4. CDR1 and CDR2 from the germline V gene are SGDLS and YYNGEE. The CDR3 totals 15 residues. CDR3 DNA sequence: TGTGCCAGCAGCGTAGCACAGGGGGCGGGAGAGACCCAGTACTTC. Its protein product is CASSVAQGAGETQYF.

The CDR3 region is CASRRQGTSYEQYF. The CDR3 bases are TGTGCCAGTAGGCGACAGGGGACCTCCTACGAGCAGTACTTC. The chain couples TRBV19 to TRBJ2-7, with 8 bases lining up with TRBD1. The V segment lost 6 bases and the J segment 0 bases; nucleotides outside the gene matches: 4. Per the germline V gene, CDR1 is LNHDA and CDR2 is SQIVND (reference sequence). This CDR3 comprises 14 residues.

The CDR3 loop is CAISESLLGAETQYF. The CDR3, as DNA: TGTGCCATCAGTGAGTCCCTCCTAGGGGCAGAGACCCAGTACTTC. This sequence joins TRBV10-3 and TRBJ2-5; the D gene is possibly TRBD1 (5 bases). The CDR3 extends over 15 amino acids. The germline gives CDR1 ENHRY, CDR2 SYGVKD. V was clipped by 0 bases and J by 4 bases, with 12 bases between them.

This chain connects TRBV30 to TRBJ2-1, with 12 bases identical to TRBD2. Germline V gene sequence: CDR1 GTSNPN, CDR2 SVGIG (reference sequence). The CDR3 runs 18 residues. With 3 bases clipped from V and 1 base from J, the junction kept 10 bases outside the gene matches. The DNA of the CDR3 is TGTGCCTGGAGAGGACTAGCGGGAAGGCAGCGATCCTACAATGAGCAGTTCTTC. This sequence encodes CAWRGLAGRQRSYNEQFF.

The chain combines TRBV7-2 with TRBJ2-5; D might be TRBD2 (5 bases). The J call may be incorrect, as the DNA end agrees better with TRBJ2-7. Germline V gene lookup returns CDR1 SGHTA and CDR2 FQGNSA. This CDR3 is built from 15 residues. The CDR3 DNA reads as TGTGCCAGCAGCTTAGTGGGCATGGGGAGCTACGAGCAGTACTTC. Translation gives CASSLVGMGSYEQYF.

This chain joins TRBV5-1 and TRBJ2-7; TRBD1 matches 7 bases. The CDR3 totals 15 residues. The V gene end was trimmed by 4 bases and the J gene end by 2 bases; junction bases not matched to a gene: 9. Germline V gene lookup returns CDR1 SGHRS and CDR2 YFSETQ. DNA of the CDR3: TGCGCCAGCAGCCCCAGAGGGACAGCCACCTACGAGCAGTACTTC. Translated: CASSPRGTATYEQYF.